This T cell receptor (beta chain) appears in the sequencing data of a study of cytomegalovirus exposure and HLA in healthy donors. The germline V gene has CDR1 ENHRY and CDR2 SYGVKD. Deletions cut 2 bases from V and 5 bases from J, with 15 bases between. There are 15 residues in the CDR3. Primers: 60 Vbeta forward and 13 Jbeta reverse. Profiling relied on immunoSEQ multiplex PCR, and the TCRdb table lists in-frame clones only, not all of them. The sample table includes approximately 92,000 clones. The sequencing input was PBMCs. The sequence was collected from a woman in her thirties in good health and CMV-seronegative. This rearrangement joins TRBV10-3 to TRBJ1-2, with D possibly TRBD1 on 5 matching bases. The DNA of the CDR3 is TGTGCCATCAGTGAGCTCCAGGAGGGACTTTATGGCTACACCTTC. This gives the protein CAISELQEGLYGYTF.